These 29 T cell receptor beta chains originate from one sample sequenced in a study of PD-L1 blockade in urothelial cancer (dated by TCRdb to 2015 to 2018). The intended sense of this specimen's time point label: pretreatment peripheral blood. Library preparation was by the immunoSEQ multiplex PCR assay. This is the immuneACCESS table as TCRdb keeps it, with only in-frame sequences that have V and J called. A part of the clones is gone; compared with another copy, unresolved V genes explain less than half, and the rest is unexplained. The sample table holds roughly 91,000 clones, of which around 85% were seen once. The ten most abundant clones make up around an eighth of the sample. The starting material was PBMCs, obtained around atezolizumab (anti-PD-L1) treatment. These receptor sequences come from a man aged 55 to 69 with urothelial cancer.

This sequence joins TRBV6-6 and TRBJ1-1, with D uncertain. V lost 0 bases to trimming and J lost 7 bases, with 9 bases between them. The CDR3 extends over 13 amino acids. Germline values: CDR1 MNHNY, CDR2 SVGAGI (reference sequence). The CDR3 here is CASSYSKSFEAFF. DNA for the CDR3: TGTGCCAGCAGTTACTCGAAAAGCTTTGAAGCTTTCTTT.

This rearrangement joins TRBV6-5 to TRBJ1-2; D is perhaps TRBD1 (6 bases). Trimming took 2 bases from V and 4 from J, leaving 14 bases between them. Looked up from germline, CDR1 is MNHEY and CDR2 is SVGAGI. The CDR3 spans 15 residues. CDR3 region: CASSYPGHGFYGYTF. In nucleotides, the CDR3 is TGTGCCAGCAGTTACCCGGGACACGGCTTCTATGGCTACACCTTC.

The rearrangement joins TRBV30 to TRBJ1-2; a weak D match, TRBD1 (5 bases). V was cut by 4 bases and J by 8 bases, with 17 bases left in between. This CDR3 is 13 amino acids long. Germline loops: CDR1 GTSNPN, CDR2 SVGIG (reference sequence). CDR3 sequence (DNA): TGTGCCTGGAATACGGGACTGTATGACGGCTACACCTTC. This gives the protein CAWNTGLYDGYTF.

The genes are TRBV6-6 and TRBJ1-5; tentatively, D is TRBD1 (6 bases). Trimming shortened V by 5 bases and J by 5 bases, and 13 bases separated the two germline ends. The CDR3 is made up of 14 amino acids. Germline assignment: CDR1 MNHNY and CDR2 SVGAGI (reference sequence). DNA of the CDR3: TGTGCCAGCAGTAGTCAGGGGTCGTATCAGCCCCAGCATTTT. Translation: CASSSQGSYQPQHF.

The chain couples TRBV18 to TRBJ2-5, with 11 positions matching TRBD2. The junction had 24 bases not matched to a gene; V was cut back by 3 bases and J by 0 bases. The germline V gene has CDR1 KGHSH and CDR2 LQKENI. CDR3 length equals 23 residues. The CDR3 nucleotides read TGTGCCAGCTCACCCGTCCATGTGTCCGGGTTCAAACTAGCGGGGGTGTACCAAGAGACCCAGTACTTC. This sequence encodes CASSPVHVSGFKLAGVYQETQYF.

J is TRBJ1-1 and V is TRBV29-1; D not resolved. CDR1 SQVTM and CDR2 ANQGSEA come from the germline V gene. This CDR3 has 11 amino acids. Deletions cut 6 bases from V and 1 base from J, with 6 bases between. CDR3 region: CSVVGNTEAFF. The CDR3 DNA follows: TGCAGCGTCGTCGGGAACACTGAAGCTTTCTTT.

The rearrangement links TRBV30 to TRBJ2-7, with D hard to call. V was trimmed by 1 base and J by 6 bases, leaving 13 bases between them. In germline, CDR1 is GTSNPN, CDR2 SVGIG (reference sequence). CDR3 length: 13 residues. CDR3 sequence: CAWSGPQRLEQYF. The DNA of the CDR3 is TGTGCCTGGAGTGGGCCCCAACGCCTCGAGCAGTACTTC.

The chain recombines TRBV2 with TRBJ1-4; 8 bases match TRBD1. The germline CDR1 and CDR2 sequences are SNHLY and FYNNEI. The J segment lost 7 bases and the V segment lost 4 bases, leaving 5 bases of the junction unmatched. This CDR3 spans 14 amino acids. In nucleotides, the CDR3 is TGTGCCAGCAGTGTCGACAGGGGCGGTGAAAAACTGTTTTTT. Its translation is CASSVDRGGEKLFF.

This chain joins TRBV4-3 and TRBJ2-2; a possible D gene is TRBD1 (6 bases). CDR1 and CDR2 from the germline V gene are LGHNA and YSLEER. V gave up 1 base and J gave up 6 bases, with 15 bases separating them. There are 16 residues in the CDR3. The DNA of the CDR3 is TGCGCCAGCAGCCAAGTAGCACAGGGTTATGCCGGGGAGCTGTTTTTT. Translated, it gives CASSQVAQGYAGELFF.

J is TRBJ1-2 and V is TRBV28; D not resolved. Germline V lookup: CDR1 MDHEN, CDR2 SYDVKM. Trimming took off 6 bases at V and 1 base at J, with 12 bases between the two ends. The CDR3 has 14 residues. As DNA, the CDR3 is TGTGCCAGCAGCCAGGCGGGTTTTAACTATGGCTACACCTTC. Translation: CASSQAGFNYGYTF.

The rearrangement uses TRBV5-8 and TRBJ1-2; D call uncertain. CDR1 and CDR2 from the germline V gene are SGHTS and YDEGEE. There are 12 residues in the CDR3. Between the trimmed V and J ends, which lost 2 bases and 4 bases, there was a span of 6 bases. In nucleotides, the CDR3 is TGTGCCAGCAGCTTCAGGTCCTATGGCTACACCTTC. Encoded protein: CASSFRSYGYTF.

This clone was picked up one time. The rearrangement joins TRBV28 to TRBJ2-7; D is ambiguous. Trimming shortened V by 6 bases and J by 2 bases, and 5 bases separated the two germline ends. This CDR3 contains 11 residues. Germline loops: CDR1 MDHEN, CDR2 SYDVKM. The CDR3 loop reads CASSRTYEQYF. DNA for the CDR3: TGTGCCAGCAGCAGAACCTACGAGCAGTACTTC.

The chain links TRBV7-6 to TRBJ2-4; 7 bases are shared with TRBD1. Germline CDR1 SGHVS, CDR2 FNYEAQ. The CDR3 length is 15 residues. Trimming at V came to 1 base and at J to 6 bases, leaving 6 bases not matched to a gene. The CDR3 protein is CASSLDVGGGNIQYF. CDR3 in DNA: TGTGCCAGCAGCTTAGATGTAGGGGGCGGAAACATTCAGTACTTC.

CDR3 nucleotides: TGTGCCATCAAAGACATGAACACTGAAGCTTTCTTT. This codes for CAIKDMNTEAFF. This chain joins TRBV10-3 and TRBJ1-1; D gene ambiguous. The CDR3 loop spans 12 amino acids. Trimming took off 7 bases at V and 0 bases at J, with 6 bases between the two ends. CDR1 and CDR2 from the germline V gene are ENHRY and SYGVKD.

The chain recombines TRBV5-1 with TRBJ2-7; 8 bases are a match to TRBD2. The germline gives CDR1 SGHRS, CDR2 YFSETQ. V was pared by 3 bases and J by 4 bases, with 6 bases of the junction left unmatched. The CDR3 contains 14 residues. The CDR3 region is CASSSSGGLYEQYF. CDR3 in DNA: TGCGCCAGCAGCTCAAGCGGGGGCTTGTACGAGCAGTACTTC.

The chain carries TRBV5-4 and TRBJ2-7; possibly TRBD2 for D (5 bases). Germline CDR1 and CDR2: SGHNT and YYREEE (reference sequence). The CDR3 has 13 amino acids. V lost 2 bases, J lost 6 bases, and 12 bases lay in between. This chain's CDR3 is CASSFALRGEQYF. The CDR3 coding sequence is TGTGCCAGCAGCTTTGCCCTTCGGGGCGAGCAGTACTTC. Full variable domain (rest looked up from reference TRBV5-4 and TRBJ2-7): ETGVTQSPTHLIKTRGQQVTLRCSSQSGHNTVSWYQQALGQGPQFIFQYYREEENGRGNFPPRFSGLQFPNYSSELNVNALELDDSALYLCASSFALRGEQYFGPGTRLTVT.

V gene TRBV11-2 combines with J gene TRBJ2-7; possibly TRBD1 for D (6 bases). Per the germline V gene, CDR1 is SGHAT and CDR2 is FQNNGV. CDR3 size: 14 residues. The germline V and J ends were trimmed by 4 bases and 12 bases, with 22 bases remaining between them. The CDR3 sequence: CASSSQGPRTLGYF. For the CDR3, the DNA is TGTGCCAGCAGCTCCCAGGGGCCGCGCACCCTAGGGTACTTC.

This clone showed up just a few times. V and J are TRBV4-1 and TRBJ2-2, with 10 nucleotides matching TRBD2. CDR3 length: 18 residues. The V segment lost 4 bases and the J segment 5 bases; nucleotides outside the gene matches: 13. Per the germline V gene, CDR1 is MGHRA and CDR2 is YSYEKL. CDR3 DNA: TGCGCCAGCAGCCCGGGGGGGCTAGCGGGAGTAGGGACCGGGGAGCTGTTTTTT. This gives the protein CASSPGGLAGVGTGELFF.

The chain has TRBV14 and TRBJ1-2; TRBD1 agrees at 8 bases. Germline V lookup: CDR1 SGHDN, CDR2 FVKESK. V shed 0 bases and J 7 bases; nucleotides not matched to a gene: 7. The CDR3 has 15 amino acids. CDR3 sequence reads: CASSQDGRGLFGYTF. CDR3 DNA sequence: TGTGCCAGCAGCCAAGACGGCAGGGGGCTGTTTGGCTACACCTTC.

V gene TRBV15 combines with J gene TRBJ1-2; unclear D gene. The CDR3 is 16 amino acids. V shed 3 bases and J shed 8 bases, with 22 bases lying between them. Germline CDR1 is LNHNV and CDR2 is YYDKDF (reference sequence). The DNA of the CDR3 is TGTGCCACCAGCAGTGCTCTGAGGATGGCGGGTGAAGGCTACACCTTC. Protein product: CATSSALRMAGEGYTF. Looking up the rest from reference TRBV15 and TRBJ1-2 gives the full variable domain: DAMVIQNPRYQVTQFGKPVTLSCSQTLNHNVMYWYQQKSSQAPKLLFHYYDKDFNNEADTPDNFQSRRPNTSFCFLDIRSPGLGDTAMYLCATSSALRMAGEGYTFGSGTRLTVV.

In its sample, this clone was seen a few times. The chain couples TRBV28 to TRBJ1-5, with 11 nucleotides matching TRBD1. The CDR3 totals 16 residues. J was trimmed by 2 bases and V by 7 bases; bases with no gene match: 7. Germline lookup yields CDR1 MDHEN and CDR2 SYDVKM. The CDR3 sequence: CASITDRGPGNQPQHF. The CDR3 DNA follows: TGTGCCAGCATTACGGACAGGGGGCCGGGCAATCAGCCCCAGCATTTT.

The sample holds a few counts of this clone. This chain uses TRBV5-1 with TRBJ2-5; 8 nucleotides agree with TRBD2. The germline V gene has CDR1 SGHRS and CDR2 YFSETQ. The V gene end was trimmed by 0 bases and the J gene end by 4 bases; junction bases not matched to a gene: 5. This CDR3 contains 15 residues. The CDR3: CASSLVPRGVETQYF. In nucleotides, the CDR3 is TGCGCCAGCAGCTTGGTTCCGCGGGGGGTAGAGACCCAGTACTTC.

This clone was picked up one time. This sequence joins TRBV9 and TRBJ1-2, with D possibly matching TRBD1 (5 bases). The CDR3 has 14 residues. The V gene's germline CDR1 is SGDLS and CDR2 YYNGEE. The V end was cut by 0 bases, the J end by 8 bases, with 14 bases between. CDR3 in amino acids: CASSVGGRSRGYTF. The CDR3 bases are TGTGCCAGCAGCGTAGGGGGCAGGAGTCGGGGCTACACCTTC. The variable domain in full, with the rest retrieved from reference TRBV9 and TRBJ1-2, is DSGVTQTPKHLITATGQRVTLRCSPRSGDLSVYWYQQSLDQGLQFLIQYYNGEERAKGNILERFSAQQFPDLHSELNLSSLELGDSALYFCASSVGGRSRGYTFGSGTRLTVV.

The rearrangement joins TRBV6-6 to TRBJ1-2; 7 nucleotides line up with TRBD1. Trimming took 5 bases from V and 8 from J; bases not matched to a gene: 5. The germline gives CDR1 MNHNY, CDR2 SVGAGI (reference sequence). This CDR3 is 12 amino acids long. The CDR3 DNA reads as TGTGCCAGCAGTCGTACAGGGGAGGGCTACACCTTC. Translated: CASSRTGEGYTF.

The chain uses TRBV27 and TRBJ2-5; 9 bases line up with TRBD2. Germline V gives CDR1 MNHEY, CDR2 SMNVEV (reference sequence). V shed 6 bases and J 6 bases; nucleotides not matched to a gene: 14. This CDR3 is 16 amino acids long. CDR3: CASSAMRRGGEQTQYF. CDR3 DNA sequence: TGTGCCAGCAGCGCCATGAGGCGGGGGGGGGAACAGACCCAGTACTTC.

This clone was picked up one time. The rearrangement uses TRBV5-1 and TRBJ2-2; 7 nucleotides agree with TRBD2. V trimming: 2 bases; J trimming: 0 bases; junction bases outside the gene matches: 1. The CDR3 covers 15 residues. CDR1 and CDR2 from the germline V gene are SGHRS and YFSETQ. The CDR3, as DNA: TGCGCCAGCAGCTTTGGACTAGCGAACACCGGGGAGCTGTTTTTT. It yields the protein CASSFGLANTGELFF.

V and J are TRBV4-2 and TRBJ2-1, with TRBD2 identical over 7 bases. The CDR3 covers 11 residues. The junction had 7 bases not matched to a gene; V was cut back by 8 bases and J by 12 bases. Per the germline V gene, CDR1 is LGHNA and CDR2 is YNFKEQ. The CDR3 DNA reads TGTGCCAGCCCCCGCGGGACTACGCAGTTCTTC. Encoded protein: CASPRGTTQFF.

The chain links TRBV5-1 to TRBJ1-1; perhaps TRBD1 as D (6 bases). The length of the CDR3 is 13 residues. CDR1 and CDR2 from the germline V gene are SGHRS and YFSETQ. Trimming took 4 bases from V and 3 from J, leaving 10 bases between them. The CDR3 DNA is TGCGCCAGCAGCCTACGACAGGACACTGAAGCTTTCTTT. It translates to CASSLRQDTEAFF. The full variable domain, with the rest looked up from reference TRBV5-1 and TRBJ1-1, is KAGVTQTPRYLIKTRGQQVTLSCSPISGHRSVSWYQQTPGQGLQFLFEYFSETQRNKGNFPGRFSGRQFSNSRSEMNVSTLELGDSALYLCASSLRQDTEAFFGQGTRLTVV.

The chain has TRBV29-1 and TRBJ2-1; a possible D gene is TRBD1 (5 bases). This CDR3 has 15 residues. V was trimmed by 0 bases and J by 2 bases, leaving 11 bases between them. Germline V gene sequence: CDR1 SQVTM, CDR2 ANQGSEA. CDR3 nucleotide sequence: TGCAGCGTTGAAGAGGGTCAGGGAACCTACAATGAGCAGTTCTTC. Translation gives CSVEEGQGTYNEQFF.